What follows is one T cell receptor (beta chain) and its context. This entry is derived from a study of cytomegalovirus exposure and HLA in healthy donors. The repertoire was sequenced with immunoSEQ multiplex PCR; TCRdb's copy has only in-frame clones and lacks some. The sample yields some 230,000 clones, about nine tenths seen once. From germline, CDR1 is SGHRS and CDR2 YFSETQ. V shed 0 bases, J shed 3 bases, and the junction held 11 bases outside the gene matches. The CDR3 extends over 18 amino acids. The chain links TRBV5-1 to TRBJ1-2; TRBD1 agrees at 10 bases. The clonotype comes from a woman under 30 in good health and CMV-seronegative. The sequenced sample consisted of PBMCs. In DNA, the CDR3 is TGCGCCAGCAGCTTGGTCGGGACAGGGGCAGCGGATGACTATGGCTACACCTTC. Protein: CASSLVGTGAADDYGYTF.